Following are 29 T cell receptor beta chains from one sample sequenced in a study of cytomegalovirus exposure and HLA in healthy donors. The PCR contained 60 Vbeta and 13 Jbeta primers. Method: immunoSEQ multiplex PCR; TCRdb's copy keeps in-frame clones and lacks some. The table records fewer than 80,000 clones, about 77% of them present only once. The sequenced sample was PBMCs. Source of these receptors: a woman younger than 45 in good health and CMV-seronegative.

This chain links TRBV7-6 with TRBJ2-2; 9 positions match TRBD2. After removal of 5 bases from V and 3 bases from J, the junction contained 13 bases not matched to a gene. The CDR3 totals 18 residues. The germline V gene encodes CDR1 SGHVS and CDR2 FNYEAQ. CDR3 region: CASSPNIASGAYTGELFF. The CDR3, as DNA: TGTGCCAGCAGCCCTAACATAGCTAGCGGGGCGTACACCGGGGAGCTGTTTTTT.

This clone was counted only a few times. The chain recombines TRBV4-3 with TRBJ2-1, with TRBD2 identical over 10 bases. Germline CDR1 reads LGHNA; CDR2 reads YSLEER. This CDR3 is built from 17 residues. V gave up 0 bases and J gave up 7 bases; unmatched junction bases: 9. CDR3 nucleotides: TGCGCCAGCAGCCAAGATCGTTTCAGCGGGAGGGCGAATGAGCAGTTCTTC. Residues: CASSQDRFSGRANEQFF.

CDR3 loop: CASSQPRQGERGYTF. DNA for the CDR3: TGCGCCAGCAGCCAGCCGCGACAGGGGGAACGTGGCTACACCTTC. This chain connects TRBV4-1 to TRBJ1-2; 9 bases are shared with TRBD1. This CDR3 is 15 amino acids long. With 3 bases clipped from V and 7 bases from J, the junction kept 9 bases outside the gene matches. The germline V gene has CDR1 MGHRA and CDR2 YSYEKL.

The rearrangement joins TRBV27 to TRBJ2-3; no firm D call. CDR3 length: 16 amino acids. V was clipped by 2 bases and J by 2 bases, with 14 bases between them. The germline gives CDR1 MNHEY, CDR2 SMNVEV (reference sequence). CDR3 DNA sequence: TGTGCCAGCAGTTTAAGCAGGCCCCCGCTCACAGATACGCAGTATTTT. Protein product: CASSLSRPPLTDTQYF.

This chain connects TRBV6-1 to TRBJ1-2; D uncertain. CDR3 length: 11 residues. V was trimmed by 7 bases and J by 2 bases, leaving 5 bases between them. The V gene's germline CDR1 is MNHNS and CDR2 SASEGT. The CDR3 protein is CASTQNYGYTF. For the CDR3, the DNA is TGTGCCAGCACACAGAACTATGGCTACACCTTC.

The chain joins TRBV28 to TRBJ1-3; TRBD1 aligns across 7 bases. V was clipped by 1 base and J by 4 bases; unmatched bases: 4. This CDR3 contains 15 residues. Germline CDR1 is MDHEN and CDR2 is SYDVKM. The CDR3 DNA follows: TGTGCCAGCAGTTTATCCAGGGGGAACGGAAACACCATATATTTT. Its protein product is CASSLSRGNGNTIYF.

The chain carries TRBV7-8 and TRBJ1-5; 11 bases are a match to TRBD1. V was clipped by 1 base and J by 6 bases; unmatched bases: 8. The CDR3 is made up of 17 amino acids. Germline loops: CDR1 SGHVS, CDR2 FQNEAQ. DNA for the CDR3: TGTGCCAGCAGCTTAGGCCGGGGACAGGGGGTGGGTCAGCCCCAGCATTTT. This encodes CASSLGRGQGVGQPQHF. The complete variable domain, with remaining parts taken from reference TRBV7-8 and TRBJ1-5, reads GAGVSQSPRYKVAKRGQDVALRCDPISGHVSLFWYQQALGQGPEFLTYFQNEAQLDKSGLPSDRFFAERPEGSVSTLKIQRTQQEDSAVYLCASSLGRGQGVGQPQHFGDGTRLSIL.

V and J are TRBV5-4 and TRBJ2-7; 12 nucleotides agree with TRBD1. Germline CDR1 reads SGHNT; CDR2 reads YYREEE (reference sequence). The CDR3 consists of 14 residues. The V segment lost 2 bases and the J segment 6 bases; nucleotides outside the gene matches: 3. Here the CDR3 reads CASSFGTGGREQYF. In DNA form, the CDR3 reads TGTGCCAGCAGCTTTGGGACAGGGGGCCGCGAGCAGTACTTC.

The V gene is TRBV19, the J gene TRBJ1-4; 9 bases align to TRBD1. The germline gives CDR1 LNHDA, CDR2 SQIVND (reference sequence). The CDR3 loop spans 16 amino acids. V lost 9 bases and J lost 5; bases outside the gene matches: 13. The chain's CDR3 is CASQIPGTGKNEKLFF. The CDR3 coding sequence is TGTGCCAGCCAGATTCCCGGGACAGGGAAGAATGAAAAACTGTTTTTT.

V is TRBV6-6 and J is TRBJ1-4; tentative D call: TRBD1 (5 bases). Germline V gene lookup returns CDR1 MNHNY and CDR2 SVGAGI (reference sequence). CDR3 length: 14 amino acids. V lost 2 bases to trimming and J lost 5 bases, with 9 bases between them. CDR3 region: CASSYDSPNEKLFF. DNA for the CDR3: TGTGCCAGCAGTTACGACAGCCCCAATGAAAAACTGTTTTTT.

For the CDR3, the DNA is TGCGCCAGCTCCCCTAGGGCGACCGGGGAGGTGAGCGGCTACACCTTC. This translates into CASSPRATGEVSGYTF. This sequence joins TRBV5-1 and TRBJ1-2; no reliable D call. Between the trimmed V and J ends, which lost 7 bases and 8 bases, there was a span of 27 bases. In germline, CDR1 is SGHRS, CDR2 YFSETQ. This CDR3 comprises 16 residues. Filled out from reference TRBV5-1 and TRBJ1-2, the complete variable domain reads KAGVTQTPRYLIKTRGQQVTLSCSPISGHRSVSWYQQTPGQGLQFLFEYFSETQRNKGNFPGRFSGRQFSNSRSEMNVSTLELGDSALYLCASSPRATGEVSGYTFGSGTRLTVV.

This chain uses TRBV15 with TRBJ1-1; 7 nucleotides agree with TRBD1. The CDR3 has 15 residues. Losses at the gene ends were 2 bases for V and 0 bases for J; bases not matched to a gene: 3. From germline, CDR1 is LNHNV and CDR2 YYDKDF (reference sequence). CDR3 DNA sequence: TGTGCCACCAGCAGATCGGGACAGCTGAACACTGAAGCTTTCTTT. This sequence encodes CATSRSGQLNTEAFF.

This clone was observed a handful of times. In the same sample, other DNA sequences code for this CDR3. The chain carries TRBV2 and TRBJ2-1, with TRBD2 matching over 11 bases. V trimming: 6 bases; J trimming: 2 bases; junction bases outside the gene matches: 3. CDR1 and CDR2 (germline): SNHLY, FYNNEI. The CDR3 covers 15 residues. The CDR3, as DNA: TGTGCCAGCAGGCTAGCGGGAGGACCCTACAATGAGCAGTTCTTC. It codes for CASRLAGGPYNEQFF. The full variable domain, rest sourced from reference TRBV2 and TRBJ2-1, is EPEVTQTPSHQVTQMGQEVILRCVPISNHLYFYWYRQILGQKVEFLVSFYNNEISEKSEIFDDQFSVERPDGSNFTLKIRSTKLEDSAMYFCASRLAGGPYNEQFFGPGTRLTVL.

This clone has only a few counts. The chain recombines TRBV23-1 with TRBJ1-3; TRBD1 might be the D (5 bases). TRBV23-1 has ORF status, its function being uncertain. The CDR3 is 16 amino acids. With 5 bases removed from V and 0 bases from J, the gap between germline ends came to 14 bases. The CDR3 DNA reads TGCGCCAGCAGTAATCCGGGACTTAACTCTGGAAACACCATATATTTT. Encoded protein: CASSNPGLNSGNTIYF.

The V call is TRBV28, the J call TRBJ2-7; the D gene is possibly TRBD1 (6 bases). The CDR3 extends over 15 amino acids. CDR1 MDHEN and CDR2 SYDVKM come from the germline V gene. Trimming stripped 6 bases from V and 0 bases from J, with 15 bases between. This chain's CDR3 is CASSLNRDTSYEQYF. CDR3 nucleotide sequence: TGTGCCAGCAGCCTAAACCGGGACACCTCCTACGAGCAGTACTTC.

CDR3 sequence: CASSLAGTGGAEAFF. The CDR3 bases are TGTGCCAGCAGCTTAGCCGGGACAGGGGGCGCTGAAGCTTTCTTT. The V call is TRBV7-9, the J call TRBJ1-1, with TRBD1 identical over 12 bases. This CDR3 has 15 residues. Trimming at V came to 0 bases and at J to 6 bases, leaving 2 bases not matched to a gene. Germline assignment: CDR1 SEHNR and CDR2 FQNEAQ (reference sequence). Combining the CDR3 with reference TRBV7-9 and TRBJ1-1 gives the whole variable domain DTGVSQNPRHKITKRGQNVTFRCDPISEHNRLYWYRQTLGQGPEFLTYFQNEAQLEKSRLLSDRFSAERPKGSFSTLEIQRTEQGDSAMYLCASSLAGTGGAEAFFGQGTRLTVV.

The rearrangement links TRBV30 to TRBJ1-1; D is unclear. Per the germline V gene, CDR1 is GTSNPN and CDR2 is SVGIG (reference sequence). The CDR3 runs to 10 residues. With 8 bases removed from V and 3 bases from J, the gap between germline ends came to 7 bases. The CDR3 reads CARVDTEAFF. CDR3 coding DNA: TGTGCCCGCGTCGACACTGAAGCTTTCTTT.

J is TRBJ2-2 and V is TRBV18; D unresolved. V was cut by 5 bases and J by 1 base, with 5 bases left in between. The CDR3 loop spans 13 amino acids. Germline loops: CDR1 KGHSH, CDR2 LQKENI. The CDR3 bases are TGTGCCAGCTCAGTACAGAACACCGGGGAGCTGTTTTTT. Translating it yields CASSVQNTGELFF.

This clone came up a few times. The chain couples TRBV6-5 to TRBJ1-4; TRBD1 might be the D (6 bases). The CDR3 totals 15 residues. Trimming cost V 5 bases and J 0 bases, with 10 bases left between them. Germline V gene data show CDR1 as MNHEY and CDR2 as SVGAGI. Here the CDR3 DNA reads TGTGCCAGCAGTCGACCAGGGGCAACTAATGAAAAACTGTTTTTT. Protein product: CASSRPGATNEKLFF.

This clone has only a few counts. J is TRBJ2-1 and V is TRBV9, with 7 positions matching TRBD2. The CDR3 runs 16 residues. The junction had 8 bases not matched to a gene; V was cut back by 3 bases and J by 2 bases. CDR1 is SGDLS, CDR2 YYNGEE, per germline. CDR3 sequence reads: CASSGLTGGTYNEQFF. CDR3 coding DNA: TGTGCCAGCAGCGGTCTGACGGGAGGTACCTACAATGAGCAGTTCTTC.

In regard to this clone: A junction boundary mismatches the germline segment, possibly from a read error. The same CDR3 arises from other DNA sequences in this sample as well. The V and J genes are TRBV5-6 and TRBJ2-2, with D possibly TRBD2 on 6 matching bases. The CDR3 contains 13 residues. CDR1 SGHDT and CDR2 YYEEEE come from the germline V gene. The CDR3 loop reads CASSLRGPGELFF. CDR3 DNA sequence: TGCGCCAGCAGCCTGCGGGGTCCCGGGGAGCTGTTTTTT.

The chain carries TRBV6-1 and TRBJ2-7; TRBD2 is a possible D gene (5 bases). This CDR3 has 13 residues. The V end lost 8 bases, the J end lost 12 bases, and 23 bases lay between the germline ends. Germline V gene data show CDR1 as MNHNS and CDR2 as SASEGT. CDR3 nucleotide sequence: TGTGCCAGCGGTTTGGGAGACGGCCCCGTGCGGTACTTC. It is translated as CASGLGDGPVRYF.

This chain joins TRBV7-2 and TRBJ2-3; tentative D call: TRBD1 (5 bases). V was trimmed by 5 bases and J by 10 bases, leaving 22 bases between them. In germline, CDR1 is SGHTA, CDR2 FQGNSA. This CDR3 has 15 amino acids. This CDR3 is CASSRVGLGPDAQYF. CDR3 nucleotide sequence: TGTGCCAGCAGCCGAGTGGGGCTAGGACCGGATGCGCAGTATTTT.

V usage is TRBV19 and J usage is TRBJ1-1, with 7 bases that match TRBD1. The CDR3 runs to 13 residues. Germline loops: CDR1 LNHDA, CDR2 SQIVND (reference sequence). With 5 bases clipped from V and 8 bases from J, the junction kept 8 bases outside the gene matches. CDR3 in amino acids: CASSLTGAEEAFF. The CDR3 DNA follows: TGTGCCAGTAGTTTAACAGGGGCCGAGGAAGCTTTCTTT.

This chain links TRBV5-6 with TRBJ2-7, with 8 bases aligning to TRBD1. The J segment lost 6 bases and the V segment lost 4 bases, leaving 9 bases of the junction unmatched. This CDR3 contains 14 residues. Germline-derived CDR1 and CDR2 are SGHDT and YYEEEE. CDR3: CASSPRPRGREQYF. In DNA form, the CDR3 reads TGTGCCAGCAGCCCTCGGCCCAGGGGGCGCGAGCAGTACTTC.

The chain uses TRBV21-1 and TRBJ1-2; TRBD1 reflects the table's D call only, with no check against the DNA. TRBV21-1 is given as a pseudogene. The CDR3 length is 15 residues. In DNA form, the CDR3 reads TGTGCCGGCAGCACCGGACAGGGGTTTAACTATGGCTACACCTTC. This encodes CAGSTGQGFNYGYTF.

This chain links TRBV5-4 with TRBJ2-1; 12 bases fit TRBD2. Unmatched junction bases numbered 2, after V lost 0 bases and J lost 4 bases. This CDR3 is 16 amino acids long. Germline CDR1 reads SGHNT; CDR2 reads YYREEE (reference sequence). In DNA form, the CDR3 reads TGTGCCAGCAGCTTGGAAGGGACTAGCGGGTACAATGAGCAGTTCTTC. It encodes CASSLEGTSGYNEQFF.

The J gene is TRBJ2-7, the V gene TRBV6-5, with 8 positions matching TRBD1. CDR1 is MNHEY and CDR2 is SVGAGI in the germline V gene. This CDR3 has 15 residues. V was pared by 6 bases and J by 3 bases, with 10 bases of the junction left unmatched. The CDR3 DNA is TGTGCCAGCAGCCCAATCGGGACAGGAGACTACGAGCAGTACTTC. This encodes CASSPIGTGDYEQYF.

The CDR3 region has the DNA TGTGCCAGCAGCGGCTACAGGGGGACAGGCTGGGACACTGAAGCTTTCTTT. This codes for CASSGYRGTGWDTEAFF. V usage is TRBV9 and J usage is TRBJ1-1; 8 nucleotides line up with TRBD1. Germline V gives CDR1 SGDLS, CDR2 YYNGEE. With 3 bases clipped from V and 3 bases from J, the junction kept 13 bases outside the gene matches. This CDR3 has 17 amino acids.